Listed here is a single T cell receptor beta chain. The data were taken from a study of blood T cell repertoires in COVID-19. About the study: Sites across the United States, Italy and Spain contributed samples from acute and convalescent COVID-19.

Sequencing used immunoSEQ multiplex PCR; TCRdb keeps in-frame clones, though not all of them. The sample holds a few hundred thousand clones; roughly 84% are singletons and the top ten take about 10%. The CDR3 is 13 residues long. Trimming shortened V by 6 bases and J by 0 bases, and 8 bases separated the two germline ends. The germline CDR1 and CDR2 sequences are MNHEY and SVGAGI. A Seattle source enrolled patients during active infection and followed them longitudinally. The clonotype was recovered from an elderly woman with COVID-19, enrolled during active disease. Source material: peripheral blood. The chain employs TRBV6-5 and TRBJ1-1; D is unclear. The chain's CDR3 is CASRWEMNTEAFF. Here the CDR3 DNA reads TGTGCCAGCAGGTGGGAGATGAACACTGAAGCTTTCTTT.